Included here is one T cell receptor beta chain sequence, with context. This entry comes from a study of blood T cell repertoires in COVID-19. The overall study: Specimens from acute and convalescent COVID-19 originated in the United States, Italy and Spain. In each case, the material was cDNA or gDNA derived from T cells, B-cell-depleted T cells, or PBMCs.

Authors' data handling: Reference gene primer amplification gave estimated nucleated cell counts. Some clones are missing from TCRdb's copy, which holds only in-frame ones; the method was immunoSEQ multiplex PCR. That table is the source of V, J and clone size, and D and trimming were worked out from the DNA. The sample contains 200,000 to 300,000 clones, approximately 86% of which appear only once. This CDR3 is built from 14 residues. CDR1 and CDR2 (germline): MGHRA, YSYEKL. Unmatched junction bases numbered 6, after V lost 3 bases and J lost 6 bases. The source material was peripheral blood. V is TRBV4-1 and J is TRBJ2-3; 7 bases line up with TRBD2. The TCR comes from a human donor in a cohort sampled during active COVID-19. CDR3 sequence (DNA): TGCGCCAGCAGCCAGGGCGGGAGCGTGGATACGCAGTATTTT. Amino acid sequence: CASSQGGSVDTQYF.